Detailed here is one T cell receptor beta chain. The data were taken from a study of blood T cell repertoires in COVID-19. About the research overall: T cells, B-cell-depleted T cells, or PBMCs supplied cDNA or gDNA.

Assay used: immunoSEQ multiplex PCR; TCRdb lists only in-frame clones, some missing. The sample has about 360,000 clones, more than 75% seen once. Germline V lookup: CDR1 MNHEY, CDR2 SMNVEV (reference sequence). The V gene end was trimmed by 10 bases and the J gene end by 3 bases; junction bases not matched to a gene: 16. CDR3 size: 17 residues. The sequence derives from a man aged 30-40 years who had recovered from COVID-19. Sample: PBMCs or T cells enriched from blood (not recorded which). The genes are TRBV27 and TRBJ1-5, with 9 bases fitting TRBD1. CDR3 in amino acids: CANAGLPGTGNNQPQHF. The CDR3 nucleotides are TGTGCCAACGCCGGGTTACCCGGGACAGGGAACAATCAGCCCCAGCATTTT.